The 27 T cell receptor beta chains given below trace back to one sample, sequenced in a study of CD8 T cells in Susac syndrome. The RNA, about 0.5 to 1 ug, was put through reverse transcription using random hexamers. Using its own MiXCR run on the immunoSEQ multiplex PCR reads, TCRdb lists one record per CDR3 protein. Seen here are over 80,000 distinct CDR3 sequences, approximately 93% observed once, and the top ten hold approximately 0.94%. The sample was CD8+ T cells from PBMCs. The receptors stem from a human donor with Susac syndrome.

The chain couples TRBV29-1 to TRBJ1-3; D might be TRBD1 (5 bases). This CDR3 has 16 amino acids. CDR1 and CDR2 (germline): SQVTM, ANQGSEA. The CDR3 reads CSPPRDGLSGGNTIYF. Written as DNA, the CDR3 is TGCAGTCCCCCCCGGGACGGTTTGTCGGGCGGAAACACCATATATTTT.

The chain couples TRBV27 to TRBJ1-2; TRBD1 matches at 9 bases. Germline V gene lookup returns CDR1 MNHEY and CDR2 SMNVEV (reference sequence). This CDR3 spans 14 amino acids. V lost 2 bases, J lost 4 bases, and 2 bases stayed unmatched. The CDR3: CASSLGQGIYGYTF. CDR3 nucleotides: TGTGCCAGCAGTTTAGGACAGGGGATCTATGGCTACACCTTC.

CDR3 sequence reads: CASSGLATNSYEQYF. The CDR3 nucleotides are TGTGCCAGCTCGGGACTAGCGACTAACTCCTACGAGCAGTACTTC. The rearrangement links TRBV12-3 or TRBV12-4 to TRBJ2-7; 10 bases fit TRBD2. The CDR3 loop spans 15 amino acids. The ends lost 8 bases at V and 0 bases at J; junction bases unmatched: 7.

The genes are TRBV5-6 and TRBJ2-3; D unclear. In germline, CDR1 is SGHDT, CDR2 YYEEEE. The CDR3 consists of 16 residues. Deletions cut 4 bases from V and 2 bases from J, with 17 bases between. CDR3 sequence reads: CASSVALTVYTDTQYF. CDR3 coding DNA: TGTGCCAGCAGCGTCGCTCTAACAGTTTACACAGATACGCAGTATTTT.

The chain recombines TRBV5-6 with TRBJ2-2; TRBD1 matches at 8 bases. The CDR3 length is 13 residues. After removal of 2 bases from V and 9 bases from J, the junction contained 3 bases not matched to a gene. Germline V lookup: CDR1 SGHDT, CDR2 YYEEEE. This chain's CDR3 is CASSFDRGRELFF. For the CDR3, the DNA is TGTGCCAGCAGCTTCGACAGGGGCCGGGAGCTGTTTTTT.

The chain employs TRBV9 and TRBJ1-4; D might be TRBD1 (5 bases). CDR3 length equals 15 residues. V lost 3 bases, J lost 8 bases, and 17 bases lay in between. Germline V gives CDR1 SGDLS, CDR2 YYNGEE. In nucleotides, the CDR3 is TGTGCCAGCAGCGGCGCCGATGGGCACAGGGAAAAACTGTTTTTT. Translation gives CASSGADGHREKLFF.

The chain's CDR3 is CASSQVVPGSGGNTEAFF. CDR3 sequence (DNA): TGCGCCAGCAGCCAAGTAGTCCCGGGGAGTGGGGGAAACACTGAAGCTTTCTTT. V and J are TRBV4-3 and TRBJ1-1, with a weak D call TRBD1 (5 bases). Germline values: CDR1 LGHNA, CDR2 YSLEER. V gave up 1 base and J gave up 2 bases, with 20 bases separating them. The CDR3 length is 18 residues.

The rearrangement joins TRBV27 to TRBJ2-1; perhaps TRBD1 as D (6 bases). The CDR3 runs to 13 residues. V was pared by 7 bases and J by 12 bases, with 19 bases between. Germline values: CDR1 MNHEY, CDR2 SMNVEV (reference sequence). The CDR3 spells CASTTGGHPGQFF. The CDR3 DNA sequence: TGTGCCAGCACTACTGGGGGACACCCCGGGCAGTTCTTC.

The chain has TRBV29-1 and TRBJ2-6; D is perhaps TRBD1 (6 bases). The ends were cut back, 1 base at V and 2 bases at J, with 12 bases in the middle. CDR1 SQVTM and CDR2 ANQGSEA come from the germline V gene. The CDR3 is made up of 16 amino acids. The CDR3: CSVEGAGDPGANVLTF. CDR3 in DNA: TGCAGCGTTGAAGGGGCAGGGGACCCTGGGGCCAACGTCCTGACTTTC.

This clonotype was seen once. The V gene is TRBV20-1, the J gene TRBJ2-7, with 8 positions matching TRBD2. The CDR3 covers 13 residues. Germline V lookup: CDR1 DFQATT, CDR2 SNEGSKA (reference sequence). The junction had 7 bases not matched to a gene; V was cut back by 6 bases and J by 3 bases. CDR3 region: CSAPGLGFYEQYF. The CDR3 coding sequence is TGCAGTGCGCCGGGACTAGGATTCTACGAGCAGTACTTC.

The CDR3 loop is CSARELADSSYEQYF. The CDR3 DNA is TGCAGTGCTAGAGAGTTAGCGGACAGCTCCTACGAGCAGTACTTC. The gene calls are TRBV20-1 and TRBJ2-7, with D perhaps being TRBD1 or TRBD2 (6 bases each). Germline assignment: CDR1 DFQATT and CDR2 SNEGSKA (reference sequence). CDR3 size: 15 residues. Between the trimmed V and J ends, which lost 0 bases and 0 bases, there was a span of 12 bases.

The chain couples TRBV7-9 to TRBJ2-2, with D possibly being TRBD2 (5 bases). The CDR3 length is 15 residues. The germline V gene encodes CDR1 SEHNR and CDR2 FQNEAQ (reference sequence). The ends were cut back, 5 bases at V and 3 bases at J, with 13 bases in the middle. CDR3 nucleotide sequence: TGTGCCAGCAGCCCCAGAGCGGAGTACACCGGGGAGCTGTTTTTT. Its protein is CASSPRAEYTGELFF.

The chain combines TRBV11-2 with TRBJ2-3, with no clear D. Germline V gene lookup returns CDR1 SGHAT and CDR2 FQNNGV. The CDR3 contains 15 residues. Trimming left V 8 bases short and J 0 bases short, with 15 bases between. CDR3 amino acids: CASGEVGSSTDTQYF. The DNA for the CDR3 is TGTGCCAGCGGAGAGGTGGGCTCTAGCACAGATACGCAGTATTTT.

This chain joins TRBV28 and TRBJ2-7; tentatively, D is TRBD2 (5 bases). This CDR3 spans 14 amino acids. The V end lost 7 bases, the J end lost 1 base, and 14 bases lay between the germline ends. In germline, CDR1 is MDHEN, CDR2 SYDVKM. As DNA, the CDR3 is TGTGCCAGCACCCGAGTGGGAGTGTCCTACGAGCAGTACTTC. It translates to CASTRVGVSYEQYF. The full variable domain, rest sourced from reference TRBV28 and TRBJ2-7, is DVKVTQSSRYLVKRTGEKVFLECVQDMDHENMFWYRQDPGLGLRLIYFSYDVKMKEKGDIPEGYSVSREKKERFSLILESASTNQTSMYLCASTRVGVSYEQYFGPGTRLTVT.

V is TRBV12-3 or TRBV12-4 and J is TRBJ1-1; possibly TRBD1 for D (5 bases). Trimming took 10 bases from V and 6 from J, leaving 12 bases between them. The CDR3 sequence is 11 residues long. The CDR3 sequence: CAIGRGAEAFF. DNA for the CDR3: TGTGCCATCGGAAGGGGTGCTGAAGCTTTCTTT.

This sequence joins TRBV5-6 and TRBJ1-2, with 8 positions matching TRBD1. Germline CDR1 reads SGHDT; CDR2 reads YYEEEE. V lost 5 bases to trimming and J lost 7 bases; unmatched junction nucleotides: 10. CDR3 length equals 14 residues. The CDR3 here is CASSSTDRGSGYTF. The CDR3 nucleotides read TGTGCCAGCAGTTCTACCGACAGGGGCTCTGGCTACACCTTC.

The V call is TRBV7-9, the J call TRBJ1-4; no definite D call. This CDR3 has 12 amino acids. Germline assignment: CDR1 SEHNR and CDR2 FQNEAQ (reference sequence). The V end was cut by 5 bases, the J end by 16 bases, with 17 bases between. The CDR3 reads CASSPPNRGPFF. In nucleotides, the CDR3 is TGTGCCAGCAGCCCCCCCAATCGCGGACCGTTTTTT.

CDR3 region: CAWSAREAGVSKNIQYF. The CDR3 nucleotides read TGTGCCTGGAGTGCAAGGGAAGCGGGAGTAAGCAAAAACATTCAGTACTTC. V is TRBV30 and J is TRBJ2-4; 8 positions match TRBD2. V lost 1 base and J lost 3; bases outside the gene matches: 11. CDR3 length: 17 amino acids. The germline CDR1 and CDR2 sequences are GTSNPN and SVGIG (reference sequence).

CDR3 sequence: CASSPGEPGELFF. CDR3 DNA sequence: TGTGCCAGCAGCCCTGGGGAACCCGGGGAGCTGTTTTTT. The rearrangement uses TRBV6-2 or TRBV6-3 and TRBJ2-2; D gene unclear. The germline V and J ends were trimmed by 6 bases and 6 bases, with 11 bases remaining between them. Germline values: CDR1 MNHEY, CDR2 SVGEGT. This CDR3 is built from 13 residues.

The genes are TRBV7-9 and TRBJ2-3, with 11 bases that match TRBD1. V trimming: 5 bases; J trimming: 3 bases; junction bases outside the gene matches: 4. The CDR3 length is 15 residues. Germline assignment: CDR1 SEHNR and CDR2 FQNEAQ (reference sequence). CDR3 sequence reads: CASSGRDRGTDTQYF. The CDR3 DNA is TGTGCCAGCAGCGGCCGGGACAGGGGGACAGATACGCAGTATTTT.

This sequence joins TRBV12-3 or TRBV12-4 and TRBJ1-1; 8 nucleotides align to TRBD1. The CDR3 has 16 residues. V lost 9 bases to trimming and J lost 1 base; unmatched junction nucleotides: 13. The CDR3 DNA reads as TGTGCCAGGAAGCCGGAAGGGCAGGGGGCGAACACTGAAGCTTTCTTT. Amino acid sequence: CARKPEGQGANTEAFF.

The chain uses TRBV7-8 and TRBJ2-5, with TRBD2 as a possible D gene (6 bases). Germline V gene sequence: CDR1 SGHVS, CDR2 FQNEAQ. This CDR3 region has 15 residues. Between the trimmed V and J ends, which lost 6 bases and 3 bases, there was a span of 17 bases. The chain's CDR3 is CASRYSGTLEETQYF. CDR3 bases: TGTGCCAGCAGATATTCCGGGACTCTGGAAGAGACCCAGTACTTC.

The rearrangement uses TRBV5-1 and TRBJ2-7; 7 positions agree with TRBD1. CDR3 size: 14 residues. Germline V gives CDR1 SGHRS, CDR2 YFSETQ. After removal of 3 bases from V and 2 bases from J, the junction contained 5 bases not matched to a gene. CDR3 coding DNA: TGCGCCAGCAGCTCATCGGGACAGCCCTACGAGCAGTACTTC. It specifies CASSSSGQPYEQYF. Based on the CDR3 plus reference TRBV5-1 and TRBJ2-7, the full variable domain is KAGVTQTPRYLIKTRGQQVTLSCSPISGHRSVSWYQQTPGQGLQFLFEYFSETQRNKGNFPGRFSGRQFSNSRSEMNVSTLELGDSALYLCASSSSGQPYEQYFGPGTRLTVT.

The CDR3 DNA reads TGTGCCAGCAGCTTAGTGGTGGGGAGGGAGCAGTACTTC. Translating gives CASSLVVGREQYF. The J gene is TRBJ2-7, the V gene TRBV7-8; a weak D match, TRBD2 (6 bases). CDR1 is SGHVS and CDR2 is FQNEAQ in the germline V gene. This CDR3 has 13 amino acids. Trimming left V 1 base short and J 7 bases short, with 11 bases between.

The J gene is TRBJ2-1, the V gene TRBV20-1, with a tentative D call TRBD2 (5 bases). CDR3 length equals 15 residues. V lost 3 bases, J lost 7 bases, and 19 bases lay in between. CDR1 and CDR2 from the germline V gene are DFQATT and SNEGSKA (reference sequence). The CDR3 nucleotides are TGCAGTGCTAGCGCCGTACGGGATAATTGGAATGAGCAGTTCTTC. It translates to CSASAVRDNWNEQFF.

J is TRBJ2-1 and V is TRBV5-6; 7 bases are shared with TRBD2. Per germline, CDR1 SGHDT and CDR2 YYEEEE. Losses at the gene ends were 3 bases for V and 7 bases for J; bases not matched to a gene: 7. This CDR3 contains 14 residues. The CDR3 DNA sequence: TGTGCCAGCAGCTGGGGGACGGGAGGAAATGAGCAGTTCTTC. Its protein product is CASSWGTGGNEQFF.

This clonotype was recorded only once. The CDR3 is CASSHGTSGDNEQFF. CDR3 nucleotide sequence: TGTGCCAGCAGCCATGGGACTAGCGGGGACAATGAGCAGTTCTTC. The chain recombines TRBV3-1 with TRBJ2-1; 13 bases agree with TRBD2. The germline V gene has CDR1 LGHDT and CDR2 YNNKEL (reference sequence). V was clipped by 3 bases and J by 5 bases; unmatched bases: 1. The CDR3 is made up of 15 amino acids.